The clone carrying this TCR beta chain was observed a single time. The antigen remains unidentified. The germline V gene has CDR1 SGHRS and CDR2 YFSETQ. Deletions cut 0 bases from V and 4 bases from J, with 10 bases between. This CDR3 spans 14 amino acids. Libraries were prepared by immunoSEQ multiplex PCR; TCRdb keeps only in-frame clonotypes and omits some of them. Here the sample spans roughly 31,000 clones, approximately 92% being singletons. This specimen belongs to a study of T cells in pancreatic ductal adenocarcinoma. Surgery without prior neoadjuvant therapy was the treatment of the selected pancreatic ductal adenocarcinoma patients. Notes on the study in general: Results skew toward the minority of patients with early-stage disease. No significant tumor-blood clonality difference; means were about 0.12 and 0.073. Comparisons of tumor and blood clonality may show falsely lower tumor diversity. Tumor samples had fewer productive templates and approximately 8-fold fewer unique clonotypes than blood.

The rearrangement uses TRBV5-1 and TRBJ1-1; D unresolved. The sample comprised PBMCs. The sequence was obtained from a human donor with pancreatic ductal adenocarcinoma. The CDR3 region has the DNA TGCGCCAGCAGCTTGGGTCCTTATGGCACTGAAGCTTTCTTT. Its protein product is CASSLGPYGTEAFF.